The T cell receptor (beta chain) under discussion was sequenced for a study of T cell responses to AZD1222 COVID-19 vaccine. Trimming removed 7 bases from V and 1 base from J, with 5 bases in between. The CDR3 length is 13 residues. Germline V gene sequence: CDR1 MNHEY, CDR2 SVGAGI. Generated by immunoSEQ multiplex PCR, the TCRdb table keeps only in-frame clones and is missing some. The sample has roughly 140,000 clones; 80% to 95% are singletons. This clonotype was sampled from an adult who received the AZD1222 COVID-19 vaccine. The rearrangement uses TRBV6-5 and TRBJ2-6, with D unresolved. The sequencing used peripheral blood, collected 28 days after the second AZD1222 dose. CDR3 sequence: CASTISGANVLTF. CDR3 nucleotides: TGTGCCAGCACCATTTCTGGGGCCAACGTCCTGACTTTC.